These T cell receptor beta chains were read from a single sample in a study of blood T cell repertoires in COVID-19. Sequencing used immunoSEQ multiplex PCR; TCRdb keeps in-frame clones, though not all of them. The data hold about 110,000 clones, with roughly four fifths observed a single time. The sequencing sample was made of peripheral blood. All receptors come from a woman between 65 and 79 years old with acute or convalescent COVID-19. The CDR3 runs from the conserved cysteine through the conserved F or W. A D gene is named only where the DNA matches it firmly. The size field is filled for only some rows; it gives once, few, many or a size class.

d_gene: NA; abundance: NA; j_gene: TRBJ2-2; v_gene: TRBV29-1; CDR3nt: TGCAGCGTTGCTCGGGGGTACCCGACCGGGGAGCTGTTTTTT; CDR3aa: CSVARGYPTGELFF
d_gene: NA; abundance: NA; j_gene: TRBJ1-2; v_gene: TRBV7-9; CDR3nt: TGTGCCAGCAGCTTAGGGCAGCGTAACTATGGCTACACCTTC; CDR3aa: CASSLGQRNYGYTF
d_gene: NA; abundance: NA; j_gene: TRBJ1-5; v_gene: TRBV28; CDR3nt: TGTGCCAGCAGTTTGCTCGGGTATCAGCCCCAGCATTTT; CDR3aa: CASSLLGYQPQHF
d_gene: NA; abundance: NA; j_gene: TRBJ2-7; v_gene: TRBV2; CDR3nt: TGTGCCAGCAGGATGAGGGAGCGCTACGAGCAGTACTTC; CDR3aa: CASRMRERYEQYF
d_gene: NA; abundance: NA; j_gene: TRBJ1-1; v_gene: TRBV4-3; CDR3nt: TGCGCCAGCAGCCAAGACCCCCAGGGCGCGAACACTGAAGCTTTCTTT; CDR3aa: CASSQDPQGANTEAFF
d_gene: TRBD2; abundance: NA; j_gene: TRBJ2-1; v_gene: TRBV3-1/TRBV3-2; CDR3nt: TGTGCCAGCAGCCATAGCGGGGGGGCCGGTACAATGTCGGGGAATGAGCAGTTCTTC; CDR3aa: CASSHSGGAGTMSGNEQFF
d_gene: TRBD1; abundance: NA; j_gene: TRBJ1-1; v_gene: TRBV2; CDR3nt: TGTGCCAGCAGCCGACAGGGGGGGGACACTGAAGCTTTCTTT; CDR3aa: CASSRQGGDTEAFF
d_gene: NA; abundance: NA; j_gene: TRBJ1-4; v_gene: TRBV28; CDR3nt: TGTGCCAGCAGTCCGGGATCTTCGGAGGGAAATGAAAAACTGTTTTTT; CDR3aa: CASSPGSSEGNEKLFF
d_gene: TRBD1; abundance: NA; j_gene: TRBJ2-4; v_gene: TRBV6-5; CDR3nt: TGTGCCAGCAGGGACAGGGGAAACGAACAAAACATTCAGTACTTC; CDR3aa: CASRDRGNEQNIQYF
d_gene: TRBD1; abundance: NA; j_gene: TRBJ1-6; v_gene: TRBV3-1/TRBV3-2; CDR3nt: TGTGCCAGCAGCCCTGCTCCGGACAGGTTTTCACCCCTCCACTTT; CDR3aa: CASSPAPDRFSPLHF
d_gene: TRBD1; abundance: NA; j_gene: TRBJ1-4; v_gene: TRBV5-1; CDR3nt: TGCGCCAGCAGCCCACAACGGACAGGGGGTGAAAAACTGTTTTTT; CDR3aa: CASSPQRTGGEKLFF
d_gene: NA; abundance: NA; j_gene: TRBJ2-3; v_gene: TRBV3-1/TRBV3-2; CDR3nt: TGTGCCAGCAGCCAAGTTGGTAGCGCGAGAACGCAGTATTTT; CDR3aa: CASSQVGSARTQYF
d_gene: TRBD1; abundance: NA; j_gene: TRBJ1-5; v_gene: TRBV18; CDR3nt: TGTGCCAGCTCACCAACAGGGGCGACAAATCAGCCCCAGCATTTT; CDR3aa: CASSPTGATNQPQHF
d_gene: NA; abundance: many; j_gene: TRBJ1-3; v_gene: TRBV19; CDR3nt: TGTGCCAGCGCTGCTAGCTCTGGAAACACCATATATTTT; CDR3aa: CASAASSGNTIYF
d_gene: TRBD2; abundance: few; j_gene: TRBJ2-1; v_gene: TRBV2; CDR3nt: TGTGCCAGCGTTACTAGCGGGAGGGGCAATGAGCAGTTCTTC; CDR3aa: CASVTSGRGNEQFF
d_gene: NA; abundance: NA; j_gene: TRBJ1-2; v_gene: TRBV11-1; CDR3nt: TGTGCCAGCAGCCCGCGGACACACTATGGCTACACCTTC; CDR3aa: CASSPRTHYGYTF
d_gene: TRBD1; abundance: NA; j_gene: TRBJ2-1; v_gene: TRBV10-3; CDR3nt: TGTGCCATCAGTGGGGGGACAGGGCTAAATGAGCAGTTCTTC; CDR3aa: CAISGGTGLNEQFF
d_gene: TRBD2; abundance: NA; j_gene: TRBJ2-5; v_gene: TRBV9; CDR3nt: TGTGCCAGCAGCGTAGGGGGACTAGCGGGAGCAAAAGAGACCCAGTACTTC; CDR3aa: CASSVGGLAGAKETQYF
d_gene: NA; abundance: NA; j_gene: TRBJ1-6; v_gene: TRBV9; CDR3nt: TGTGCCAGCAGCGGAACAGGGAACGATTCACCCCTCCACTTT; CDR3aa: CASSGTGNDSPLHF
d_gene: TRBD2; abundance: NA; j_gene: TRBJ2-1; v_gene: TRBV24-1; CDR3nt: TGTGCCACCAGCACTAGCGGGAACTTCCACAATGAGCAGTTCTTC; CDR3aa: CATSTSGNFHNEQFF
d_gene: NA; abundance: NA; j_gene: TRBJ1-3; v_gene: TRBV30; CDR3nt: TGTGCCTGGAAACTTTCTGGAAACACCATATATTTT; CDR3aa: CAWKLSGNTIYF
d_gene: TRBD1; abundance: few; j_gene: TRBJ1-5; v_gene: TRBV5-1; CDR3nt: TGCGCCAGCAGCTACTCCGGGACAGGGGGGGGTCAGCCCCAGCATTTT; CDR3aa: CASSYSGTGGGQPQHF
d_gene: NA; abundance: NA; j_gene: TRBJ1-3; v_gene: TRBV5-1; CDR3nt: TGCGCCAGCAGCTTGGGGAACAGGGAGAGTGGAACCATATATTTT; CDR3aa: CASSLGNRESGTIYF
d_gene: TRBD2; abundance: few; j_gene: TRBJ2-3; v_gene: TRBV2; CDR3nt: TGTGCCAGCAGTTACGGGACTAGCGGGGCCTTTAGCACAGATACGCAGTATTTT; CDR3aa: CASSYGTSGAFSTDTQYF
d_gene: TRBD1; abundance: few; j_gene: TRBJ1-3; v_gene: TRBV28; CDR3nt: TGTGCCAGCAGCCGGGTTGAGGGGGCTGGCACCATATATTTT; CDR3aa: CASSRVEGAGTIYF
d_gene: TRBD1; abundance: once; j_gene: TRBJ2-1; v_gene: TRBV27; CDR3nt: TGTGCCAGCAGTTTCATTGACAGGGTCGGGTACAATGAGCAGTTCTTC; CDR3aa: CASSFIDRVGYNEQFF
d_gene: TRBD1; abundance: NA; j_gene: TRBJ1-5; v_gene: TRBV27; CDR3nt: TGTGCCAGCAGTACCGGGACAGGGGGAAATCAGCCCCAGCATTTT; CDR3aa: CASSTGTGGNQPQHF
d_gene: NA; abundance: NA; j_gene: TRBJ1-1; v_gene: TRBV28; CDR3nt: TGTGCCAGCGATACAAACAACAGAGCTGAAGCTTTCTTT; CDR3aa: CASDTNNRAEAFF
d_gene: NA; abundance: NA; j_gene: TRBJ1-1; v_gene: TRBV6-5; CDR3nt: TGTGCCAGCAGGGGCGCTAAAGTGGGGGGAACTGAAGCTTTCTTT; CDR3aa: CASRGAKVGGTEAFF
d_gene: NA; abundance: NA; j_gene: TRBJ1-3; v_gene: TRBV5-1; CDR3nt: TGCGCCAGCAGCGACGGGAGCTCTGGAAACACCATATATTTT; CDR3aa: CASSDGSSGNTIYF
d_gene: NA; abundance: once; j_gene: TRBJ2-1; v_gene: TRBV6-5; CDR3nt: TGTGCCAGCAGGAGGGGGTTTAACGATGAGCAGTTCTTC; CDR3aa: CASRRGFNDEQFF
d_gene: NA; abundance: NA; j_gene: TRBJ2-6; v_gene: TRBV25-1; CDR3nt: TGTGCCAGCAGTGGACAGGATTACTCTGGGGCCAACGTCCTGACTTTC; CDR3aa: CASSGQDYSGANVLTF
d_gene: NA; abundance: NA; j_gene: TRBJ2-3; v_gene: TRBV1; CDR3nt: TGCACCAGCAGACCAACCCTAGCGGGGAGCGCAGATACGCAGTATTTT; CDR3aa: CTSRPTLAGSADTQYF
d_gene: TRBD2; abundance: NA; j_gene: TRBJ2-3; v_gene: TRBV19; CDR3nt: TGTGCCAGTAGTACTTTCGGGGGGGCCCTGGGGACAGATACGCAGTATTTT; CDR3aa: CASSTFGGALGTDTQYF
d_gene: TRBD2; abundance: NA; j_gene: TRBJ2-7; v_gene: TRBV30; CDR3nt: TGTGCCTGGAGGGGGACTAGCGGTCTAGGAGTTTACGAGCAGTACTTC; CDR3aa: CAWRGTSGLGVYEQYF
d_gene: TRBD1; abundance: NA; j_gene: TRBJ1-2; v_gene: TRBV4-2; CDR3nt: TGTGCCAGCAGCCAACAAAGACAGGGTTGGTATGGCTACACCTTC; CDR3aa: CASSQQRQGWYGYTF
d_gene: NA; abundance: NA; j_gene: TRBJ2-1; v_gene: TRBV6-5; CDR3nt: TGTGCCAGCGGCCCTTTAGCGTCGAAGCAGTTCTTC; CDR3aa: CASGPLASKQFF
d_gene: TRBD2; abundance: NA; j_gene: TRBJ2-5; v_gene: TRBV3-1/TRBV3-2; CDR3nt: TGTGCCAGCAGCCAAGATCTTAGGGGACTAGCGGGGGGAGGAGGAGAGACCCAGTACTTC; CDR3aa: CASSQDLRGLAGGGGETQYF
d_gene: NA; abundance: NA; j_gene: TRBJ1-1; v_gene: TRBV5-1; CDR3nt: TGCGCCAGCCGGCCGGAGCTCCAGAGCACTGAAGCTTTCTTT; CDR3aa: CASRPELQSTEAFF
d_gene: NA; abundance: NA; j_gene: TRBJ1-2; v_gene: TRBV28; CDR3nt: TGTGCCAGCAGGGGGACAAGCAACTATGGCTACACCTTC; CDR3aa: CASRGTSNYGYTF
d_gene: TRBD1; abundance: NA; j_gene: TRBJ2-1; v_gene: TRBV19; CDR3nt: TGTGCCAGTAGTCCTAGAACCGGGACAGGGGTTTCCTACAATGAGCAGTTCTTC; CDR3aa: CASSPRTGTGVSYNEQFF
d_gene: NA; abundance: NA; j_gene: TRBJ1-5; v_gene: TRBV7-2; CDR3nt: TGTGCCAGCAGCCCCGGGTCCTTAAACAATCAGCCCCAGCATTTT; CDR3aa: CASSPGSLNNQPQHF
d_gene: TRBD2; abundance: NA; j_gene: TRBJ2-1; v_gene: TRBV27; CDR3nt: TGTGCCAGCAGTTCGGAACTAGCGGGATACAATGAGCAGTTCTTC; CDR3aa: CASSSELAGYNEQFF